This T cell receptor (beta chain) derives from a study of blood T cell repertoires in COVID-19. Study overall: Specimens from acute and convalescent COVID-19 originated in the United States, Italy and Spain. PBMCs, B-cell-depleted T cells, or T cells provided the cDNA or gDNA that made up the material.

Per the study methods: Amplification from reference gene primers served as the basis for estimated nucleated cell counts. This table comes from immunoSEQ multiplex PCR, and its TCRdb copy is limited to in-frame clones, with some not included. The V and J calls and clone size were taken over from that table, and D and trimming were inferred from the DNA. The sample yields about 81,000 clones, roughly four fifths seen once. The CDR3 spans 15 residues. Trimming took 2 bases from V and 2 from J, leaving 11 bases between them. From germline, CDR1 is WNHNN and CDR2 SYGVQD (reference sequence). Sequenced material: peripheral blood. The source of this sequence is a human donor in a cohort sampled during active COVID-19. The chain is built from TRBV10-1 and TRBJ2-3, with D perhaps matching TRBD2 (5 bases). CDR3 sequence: CASSEGLRSTDTQYF. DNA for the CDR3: TGCGCCAGCAGTGAGGGACTCCGATCCACAGATACGCAGTATTTT.